Shown below are 15 T cell receptor beta chains from a single sample sequenced in a study of graft-versus-host responses after intestinal transplantation. TCRdb keeps only in-frame clones here, not all; method: immunoSEQ multiplex PCR. The sample records about 130,000 clones, around 90% being singletons. Antigens for these TCRs are unknown. The sample in question was unstimulated CD4+ T cells sorted from spleen or lymph node cells, obtained before intestinal transplant. Receptors were obtained from a human donor who received an intestinal transplant.

This sequence joins TRBV28 and TRBJ1-4, with 9 positions matching TRBD1. The CDR3 sequence is 15 residues long. V shed 4 bases and J 7 bases; nucleotides not matched to a gene: 7. The germline V gene encodes CDR1 MDHEN and CDR2 SYDVKM. CDR3 bases: TGTGCCAGCAGTTCGCCGGGACAGGGATTTGAAAAACTGTTTTTT. Protein: CASSSPGQGFEKLFF.

V and J are TRBV6-1 and TRBJ2-1; unclear D gene. V was trimmed by 8 bases and J by 7 bases, leaving 9 bases between them. There are 11 residues in the CDR3. The V gene's germline CDR1 is MNHNS and CDR2 SASEGT. CDR3 coding DNA: TGTGCCAGCGGAGCTTGGAATGAGCAGTTCTTC. Its protein is CASGAWNEQFF.

This chain connects TRBV10-3 to TRBJ1-5; D is perhaps TRBD1 (5 bases). The CDR3 is 13 residues long. Germline V gives CDR1 ENHRY, CDR2 SYGVKD. Trimming took 6 bases from V and 5 from J, leaving 11 bases between them. The CDR3 region is CAIRPRGDQPQHF. The CDR3 nucleotides read TGTGCCATCAGGCCGAGAGGGGATCAGCCCCAGCATTTT.

This clone came up a few times. The CDR3, as DNA: TGTGCCAGCAGCCGGACAGGGAACACTGAAGCTTTCTTT. The encoded protein is CASSRTGNTEAFF. This chain connects TRBV6-1 to TRBJ1-1; 7 nucleotides match TRBD1. This CDR3 spans 13 amino acids. Losses at the gene ends were 6 bases for V and 1 base for J; bases not matched to a gene: 2. Germline V gene data show CDR1 as MNHNS and CDR2 as SASEGT.

The CDR3: CASSLGTGNNEQFF. In DNA, the CDR3 is TGCGCCAGCAGCTTGGGGACAGGGAACAATGAGCAGTTCTTC. The chain recombines TRBV5-1 with TRBJ2-1, with 8 bases identical to TRBD1. CDR1 and CDR2 from the germline V gene are SGHRS and YFSETQ. CDR3 size: 14 residues. V shed 0 bases, J shed 5 bases, and the junction held 1 base outside the gene matches.

The chain carries TRBV2 and TRBJ2-1; D is ambiguous. The V gene lost 0 bases and the J gene lost 8 bases, with 8 bases spanning the gap. The CDR3 consists of 13 residues. Per germline, CDR1 SNHLY and CDR2 FYNNEI. The CDR3, as DNA: TGTGCCAGCAGTGAAGCCCCAACGGATGAGCAGTTCTTC. Translated, it gives CASSEAPTDEQFF.

The chain combines TRBV6-1 with TRBJ2-5; 7 nucleotides align to TRBD1. With the DNA end fitting TRBJ2-7 better, the J assignment may be wrong. CDR1 is MNHNS, CDR2 SASEGT, per germline. The CDR3 is made up of 15 amino acids. CDR3 region: CASTLGTVDSYEQYF. DNA for the CDR3: TGTGCCAGCACCTTGGGGACAGTAGACTCCTACGAGCAGTACTTC.

The rearrangement uses TRBV4-1 and TRBJ2-5; D is possibly TRBD1 (8 bases). There are 15 residues in the CDR3. V was cut by 1 base and J by 5 bases, with 14 bases left in between. Germline V gives CDR1 MGHRA, CDR2 YSYEKL. Written as DNA, the CDR3 is TGCGCCAGCAGCCAAGGCAGGGGGCGGGGGGAGACCCAGTACTTC. It specifies CASSQGRGRGETQYF.

The chain recombines TRBV5-5 with TRBJ2-5; D is unclear. The DNA end is more similar to TRBJ2-7, so the J call may be wrong. Germline V gives CDR1 SGHKS, CDR2 YYEKEE (reference sequence). The CDR3 extends over 15 amino acids. CDR3 amino acids: CASSLYQVSSYEQYF. The CDR3 nucleotides are TGTGCCAGCAGCTTGTACCAGGTTAGCTCCTACGAGCAGTACTTC.

The rearrangement joins TRBV6-1 to TRBJ1-5; perhaps TRBD1 as D (5 bases). V was shortened by 8 bases and J by 5 bases, with 16 bases between the two germline ends. Germline CDR1 and CDR2: MNHNS and SASEGT. The CDR3 runs to 14 residues. CDR3 sequence: CASSPQRGDQPQHF. In DNA form, the CDR3 reads TGTGCCAGCTCGCCCCAACGGGGGGATCAGCCCCAGCATTTT.

The chain uses TRBV11-2 and TRBJ2-4, with 10 nucleotides matching TRBD2. The germline gives CDR1 SGHAT, CDR2 FQNNGV. There are 17 residues in the CDR3. V shed 5 bases, J shed 2 bases, and the junction held 9 bases outside the gene matches. The CDR3 DNA reads as TGTGCCAGCAGCCTCCTAGCGGGGGCGGGTTCCAAAAACATTCAGTACTTC. Its protein is CASSLLAGAGSKNIQYF.

The chain carries TRBV6-1 and TRBJ2-7; 9 bases align to TRBD1. After removal of 7 bases from V and 1 base from J, the junction contained 5 bases not matched to a gene. The CDR3 extends over 14 amino acids. CDR1 is MNHNS, CDR2 SASEGT, per germline. CDR3 sequence: CASTWDRVSYEQYF. The DNA of the CDR3 is TGTGCCAGCACCTGGGACAGGGTGTCCTACGAGCAGTACTTC.

The chain carries TRBV27 and TRBJ2-3; 7 nucleotides align to TRBD2. V dropped 3 bases and J dropped 5; count of bases not matched to a gene: 8. This CDR3 has 15 residues. The V gene's germline CDR1 is MNHEY and CDR2 SMNVEV (reference sequence). DNA of the CDR3: TGTGCCAGCAGTTTCAGCGGGGCGGCGGAAGATACGCAGTATTTT. This gives the protein CASSFSGAAEDTQYF.

This clone was seen once. The chain combines TRBV7-3 with TRBJ2-3; D remains ambiguous. In germline, CDR1 is SGHTA, CDR2 FQGTGA. This CDR3 is 16 amino acids long. Trimming stripped 2 bases from V and 2 bases from J, with 14 bases between. In DNA form, the CDR3 reads TGTGCCAGCAGCTTAGGTCGGCGAATCCTCACAGATACGCAGTATTTT. This gives the protein CASSLGRRILTDTQYF.

The chain couples TRBV7-6 to TRBJ2-7; TRBD1 matches at 12 bases. Trimming at V came to 3 bases and at J to 4 bases, leaving 10 bases not matched to a gene. The CDR3 runs to 17 residues. Germline V gene sequence: CDR1 SGHVS, CDR2 FNYEAQ. The DNA of the CDR3 is TGTGCCAGCAGCTTCGGATCCGGGACAGGGGGCTTATACGAGCAGTACTTC. It encodes CASSFGSGTGGLYEQYF. The variable domain in full, with the rest retrieved from reference TRBV7-6 and TRBJ2-7, is GAGVSQSPRYKVTKRGQDVALRCDPISGHVSLYWYRQALGQGPEFLTYFNYEAQQDKSGLPNDRFSAERPEGSISTLTIQRTEQRDSAMYRCASSFGSGTGGLYEQYFGPGTRLTVT.